This TCR beta chain was found in a study of T cell repertoires in ileal Crohn's disease. Data came from immunoSEQ multiplex PCR; TCRdb stores just in-frame clones and leaves some out. The sample consists of about 16,000 clones, just over 85% of them appearing once. CDR1 and CDR2 from the germline V gene are LNHDA and SQIVND (reference sequence). This CDR3 spans 14 amino acids. Between the trimmed V and J ends, which lost 4 bases and 7 bases, there was a span of 16 bases. The sequencing input was ileal tissue. The origin of this receptor is an adult with Crohn's disease. This chain links TRBV19 with TRBJ1-1, with a possible D match to TRBD1 (6 bases). CDR3 protein: CASSNPGQLNEAFF. CDR3 DNA: TGTGCCAGTAGTAACCCCGGACAGCTTAATGAAGCTTTCTTT.